Detailed here is one TCR beta chain. Antigen: not known. Per donor, one heparinised blood draw averaged roughly 120 mL. CD45RO/CCR7/CD25/CD127/CD95/CD27 sorting isolated CD4+ naive, central memory, regulatory and stem cell-like memory cells. The isolated RNA, all of it, was reverse transcribed, so expressed TCRB transcripts were what got sequenced. Repertoires were generated with immunoSEQ multiplex PCR, while TCRdb's copy carries only in-frame clones and drops some. The sample has 15,000 to 18,000 clones, roughly 44% seen once. V was trimmed by 6 bases and J by 1 base, leaving 14 bases between them. CDR3 length: 15 residues. From germline, CDR1 is MNHNY and CDR2 SVGAGI (reference sequence). This entry belongs to a study of beta chain features in type 1 diabetes. Study results and limitations: There was a moderate but significant shortening of TCRB CDR3s in all four CD4+ subsets of Type 1 diabetes patients. The study notes PCR might favor shorter templates equally in patients and controls.

This TCR was sampled from a woman in her thirties or forties in good health. Sequenced: stem cell memory CD4+ T cells from blood. The J gene is TRBJ2-3, the V gene TRBV6-6; no definite D call. For the CDR3, the DNA is TGTGCCAGCAGCAAACTTAGTACAGGCACAGATACGCAGTATTTT. Amino acids: CASSKLSTGTDTQYF.